These 26 T cell receptor beta chains originate from one sample sequenced in a study of identical twins. TCRdb independently ran MiXCR on the 5' RACE reads; one entry per CDR3 protein. Of around 570,000 distinct CDR3 sequences in the sample, over 8.5% were seen once. The sample also formed part of further work on yellow fever vaccine responses in identical twins.

The sample taken for sequencing was PBMCs. The receptor set was obtained from a young woman in good health.

The gene calls are TRBV12-3 or TRBV12-4 and TRBJ2-1, with 9 positions matching TRBD2. CDR3 length: 15 amino acids. V shed 3 bases, J shed 4 bases, and the junction held 4 bases outside the gene matches. In DNA form, the CDR3 reads TGTGCCAGCAGTTTTTGGGCGGGAGGGTACAATGAGCAGTTCTTC. As protein: CASSFWAGGYNEQFF.

The chain is built from TRBV5-6 and TRBJ1-2; 7 positions agree with TRBD1. CDR1 and CDR2 from the germline V gene are SGHDT and YYEEEE. The J segment lost 4 bases and the V segment lost 4 bases, leaving 13 bases of the junction unmatched. This CDR3 has 16 residues. The CDR3 is CASSALGQAPGYGYTF. The CDR3 DNA reads TGTGCCAGCAGCGCCCTAGGACAGGCCCCCGGCTATGGCTACACCTTC.

This clonotype has a handful of counts. The CDR3 loop is CANSFEAGGGGQTQYF. The CDR3 bases are TGTGCCAACTCTTTCGAAGCAGGGGGAGGGGGGCAGACCCAGTACTTC. This sequence joins TRBV6-1 and TRBJ2-5; D might be TRBD1 or TRBD2, each matching 7 bases. Trimming pared 10 bases from V and 6 bases from J, leaving 27 bases between. The CDR3 contains 16 residues. Germline V gene sequence: CDR1 MNHNS, CDR2 SASEGT.

This clonotype was recorded many times. CDR3 sequence (DNA): TGTGCCAGCAGCTTGCCCTGGACGCGGGGTCAAGAGACCCAGTACTTC. It encodes CASSLPWTRGQETQYF. The chain has TRBV5-6 and TRBJ2-5; possibly TRBD2 for D (6 bases). CDR3 size: 16 residues. V was cut by 1 base and J by 2 bases, with 15 bases left in between. Germline-derived CDR1 and CDR2 are SGHDT and YYEEEE.

This clonotype was found a few times. The genes are TRBV6-1 and TRBJ2-1; maybe TRBD1 (6 bases). Per germline, CDR1 MNHNS and CDR2 SASEGT. The CDR3 loop spans 13 amino acids. Trimming removed 4 bases from V and 9 bases from J, with 13 bases in between. CDR3 nucleotide sequence: TGTGCCAGCAGTGGGAAAACAGGGTTTGAGCAGTTCTTC. Its protein product is CASSGKTGFEQFF.

There are many counts of this clonotype. V and J are TRBV6-2 or TRBV6-3 and TRBJ2-7; 8 nucleotides match TRBD1. This CDR3 is 15 amino acids long. Germline CDR1 MNHEY, CDR2 SVGEGT. J lost 5 bases, V lost 0 bases, and 6 bases had no gene match. CDR3 protein: CASSYSSRGQDEQYF. CDR3 bases: TGTGCCAGCAGTTACTCGTCCAGGGGACAGGACGAGCAGTACTTC.

This clonotype occurred a few times. The chain uses TRBV27 and TRBJ2-1; D unresolved. CDR1 and CDR2 (germline): MNHEY, SMNVEV (reference sequence). V lost 6 bases and J lost 9, with 15 bases in between. The CDR3 is made up of 13 amino acids. The CDR3 DNA is TGTGCCAGCAGCCCTACAGAGCGCGGTGAGCAGTTCTTC. Translation gives CASSPTERGEQFF.

In this sample, this clonotype turned up a few times. The CDR3, as DNA: TGTGGGGGGGGGCGAGGAGATGAGCAGTTCTTC. It codes for CGGGRGDEQFF. The chain is built from TRBV7-9 and TRBJ2-1, with D perhaps matching TRBD2 (7 bases). The germline V gene has CDR1 SEHNR and CDR2 FQNEAQ (reference sequence). CDR3 length: 11 amino acids.

Details on this clonotype: This may stem from a read error, because a much larger clone lies one nucleotide away. The CDR3 does not close with the conserved phenylalanine or tryptophan, likely indicating a read error. The genes are TRBV4-3 and TRBJ2-1, with 9 nucleotides matching TRBD1. CDR3 length equals 15 residues. J was trimmed by 3 bases and V by 0 bases; bases with no gene match: 0. The germline V gene has CDR1 LGHNA and CDR2 YSLEER. The CDR3 loop reads CASSQETGGYNEQFL. Written as DNA, the CDR3 is TGCGCCAGCAGCCAAGAGACAGGGGGCTACAATGAGCAGTTCCTC.

The V and J genes are TRBV29-1 and TRBJ2-3, with a possible D match to TRBD1 (6 bases). The CDR3 extends over 12 amino acids. Germline CDR1 and CDR2: SQVTM and ANQGSEA. V was clipped by 3 bases and J by 5 bases, with 9 bases between them. CDR3: CSVDSGVDTQYF. CDR3 DNA: TGCAGCGTTGATTCAGGGGTAGATACGCAGTATTTT.

This clonotype was recorded a few times. The rearrangement joins TRBV5-1 to TRBJ2-4, with D possibly being TRBD1 (5 bases). Trimming took 8 bases from V and 7 from J, leaving 16 bases between them. This CDR3 region has 13 residues. Germline CDR1 SGHRS, CDR2 YFSETQ. CDR3 bases: TGCGCCAGGGCGACAGAAAAGGTTAACATTCAGTACTTC. Protein: CARATEKVNIQYF.

In this sample, this clonotype turned up many times. The chain combines TRBV28 with TRBJ2-7; tentative D call: TRBD2 (7 bases). Trimming left V 1 base short and J 2 bases short, with 9 bases between. The CDR3 is made up of 14 amino acids. Per the germline V gene, CDR1 is MDHEN and CDR2 is SYDVKM. CDR3 nucleotide sequence: TGTGCCAGCAGTTTATCGGGGGGCCCCTACGAGCAGTACTTC. Its protein is CASSLSGGPYEQYF.

The chain employs TRBV6-1 and TRBJ2-7; 13 nucleotides agree with TRBD2. Losses at the gene ends were 7 bases for V and 3 bases for J; bases not matched to a gene: 9. The CDR3 totals 16 residues. Germline V gene sequence: CDR1 MNHNS, CDR2 SASEGT. The CDR3 protein is CASTLTSGGPSYEQYF. For the CDR3, the DNA is TGTGCCAGCACCTTGACTAGCGGGGGGCCAAGCTACGAGCAGTACTTC.

This clonotype was seen at least ten times. The chain employs TRBV20-1 and TRBJ1-4; the D is unclear. The germline V gene encodes CDR1 DFQATT and CDR2 SNEGSKA (reference sequence). Trimming took 1 base from V and 5 from J, leaving 8 bases between them. CDR3 length: 13 amino acids. The chain's CDR3 is CSARVSGNEKLFF. The CDR3 DNA reads TGCAGTGCTAGAGTCAGTGGAAATGAAAAACTGTTTTTT.

This clonotype was detected ten times or more. The chain joins TRBV20-1 to TRBJ2-7; D ambiguous. This CDR3 spans 14 amino acids. Germline V gene sequence: CDR1 DFQATT, CDR2 SNEGSKA (reference sequence). V lost 4 bases, J lost 3 bases, and 16 bases lay in between. As DNA, the CDR3 is TGCAGTGCTAACCCGGTTCTCACCCTCTACGAGCAGTACTTC. Translating gives CSANPVLTLYEQYF.

This clonotype came up many times. This chain connects TRBV6-2 or TRBV6-3 to TRBJ2-3; the D is unclear. There are 12 residues in the CDR3. Per germline, CDR1 MNHEY and CDR2 SVGEGT. V was pared by 0 bases and J by 8 bases, with 6 bases between. Written as DNA, the CDR3 is TGTGCCAGCAGTTACTCCTCGGGTACGCAGTATTTT. Protein sequence: CASSYSSGTQYF.

This clonotype was detected many times. This chain uses TRBV25-1 with TRBJ2-5; TRBD1 agrees at 8 bases. The ends lost 6 bases at V and 4 bases at J; junction bases unmatched: 4. Germline values: CDR1 MGHDK, CDR2 SYGVNS. The CDR3 is 13 amino acids. CDR3 sequence: CASRETGGETQYF. Here the CDR3 DNA reads TGTGCCAGCAGAGAAACAGGGGGAGAGACCCAGTACTTC.

This clonotype was seen only a few times. This chain connects TRBV20-1 to TRBJ2-2; a weak D match, TRBD2 (6 bases). The V end lost 6 bases, the J end lost 4 bases, and 12 bases lay between the germline ends. Germline-derived CDR1 and CDR2 are DFQATT and SNEGSKA (reference sequence). The CDR3 is made up of 13 amino acids. The CDR3 bases are TGCAGTGCCAAAATGGGGGGCACCGGGGAGCTGTTTTTT. As protein: CSAKMGGTGELFF.

This clonotype has a handful of counts. The J gene is TRBJ2-3, the V gene TRBV5-1; 9 nucleotides line up with TRBD2. Per the germline V gene, CDR1 is SGHRS and CDR2 is YFSETQ. Trimming at V came to 3 bases and at J to 9 bases, leaving 17 bases not matched to a gene. The CDR3 loop spans 17 amino acids. The DNA for the CDR3 is TGCGCCAGCAGCTCTGCCGTCGGGACTAGCCCATATGAGACGCAGTATTTT. Protein product: CASSSAVGTSPYETQYF.

The chain joins TRBV7-9 to TRBJ2-3; the D is unclear. The V gene lost 5 bases and the J gene lost 2 bases, with 14 bases spanning the gap. CDR3 length: 15 residues. The germline V gene has CDR1 SEHNR and CDR2 FQNEAQ (reference sequence). The CDR3 reads CASSRLTPNTDTQYF. Here the CDR3 DNA reads TGTGCCAGCAGCCGCCTGACTCCAAACACAGATACGCAGTATTTT.

The chain is built from TRBV6-2 or TRBV6-3 and TRBJ2-7; D unclear. This CDR3 has 12 amino acids. Deletions cut 7 bases from V and 6 bases from J, with 13 bases between. The germline CDR1 and CDR2 sequences are MNHEY and SVGEGT. The CDR3 loop reads CASKQNSGEQYF. The CDR3 DNA is TGTGCCAGCAAGCAGAATTCTGGCGAGCAGTACTTC.

The genes are TRBV11-2 and TRBJ2-1, with 11 bases matching TRBD1. Losses at the gene ends were 3 bases for V and 3 bases for J; bases not matched to a gene: 1. CDR1 is SGHAT, CDR2 FQNNGV, per germline. There are 15 residues in the CDR3. The CDR3 reads CASSFGTGGYNEQFF. CDR3 sequence (DNA): TGTGCCAGCAGCTTCGGGACAGGGGGCTACAATGAGCAGTTCTTC.

This clonotype was counted ten times or more. The chain combines TRBV7-2 with TRBJ2-3; tentative D call: TRBD2 (6 bases). The CDR3 loop spans 17 amino acids. The germline gives CDR1 SGHTA, CDR2 FQGNSA. V was trimmed by 5 bases and J by 5 bases, leaving 23 bases between them. The CDR3 DNA follows: TGTGCCAGCAGCCCCCCTTTCGGGGAAGCGGGCGGAGATACGCAGTATTTT. Protein sequence: CASSPPFGEAGGDTQYF.

This clonotype was detected ten times or more. J is TRBJ2-1 and V is TRBV14; D is possibly TRBD1 (6 bases). Germline V CDR1 and CDR2: SGHDN, FVKESK. V lost 0 bases to trimming and J lost 0 bases, with 21 bases between them. The CDR3 extends over 20 amino acids. The CDR3 DNA reads TGTGCCAGCAGCCAAGATTTGGGACACCCGACCCTCCTCTCCTACAATGAGCAGTTCTTC. This translates into CASSQDLGHPTLLSYNEQFF.

The chain combines TRBV4-2 with TRBJ1-1; D is unclear. CDR3 length equals 15 residues. Trimming took off 0 bases at V and 1 base at J, with 9 bases between the two ends. From germline, CDR1 is LGHNA and CDR2 YNFKEQ. This chain's CDR3 is CASSQEDGRNTEAFF. The CDR3, as DNA: TGTGCCAGCAGCCAAGAAGATGGCAGGAACACTGAAGCTTTCTTT.

This clonotype has a count of ten or more. The chain recombines TRBV6-2 or TRBV6-3 with TRBJ2-1; tentative D call: TRBD2 (7 bases). Germline assignment: CDR1 MNHEY and CDR2 SVGEGT. The germline V and J ends were trimmed by 7 bases and 7 bases, with 17 bases remaining between them. The CDR3 length is 14 residues. The CDR3 protein is CASTLGGGQNEQFF. In nucleotides, the CDR3 is TGTGCCAGCACCCTAGGGGGGGGACAAAATGAGCAGTTCTTC.